These 30 T cell receptor beta chains originate from one sample sequenced in a study of cytomegalovirus exposure and HLA in healthy donors. This PCR relied on a set of 60 Vbeta primers and 13 Jbeta primers. Produced via immunoSEQ multiplex PCR; TCRdb's table is partial and in-frame only. The sample contains about 190,000 clones, roughly 81% of which appear only once. The material sequenced was PBMCs. Source of these receptors: a woman aged 30 to 39 in good health and CMV-seropositive.

The V and J genes are TRBV19 and TRBJ1-2, with D perhaps matching TRBD1 (6 bases). The CDR3 has 15 residues. Germline V gives CDR1 LNHDA, CDR2 SQIVND (reference sequence). V was pared by 4 bases and J by 3 bases, with 15 bases between. This CDR3 reads CASSKWTALYYGYTF. The CDR3 nucleotides are TGTGCCAGTAGTAAGTGGACAGCCCTCTACTATGGCTACACCTTC.

A few counts support this clone. Written as DNA, the CDR3 is TGTGCCAGCAGTGAGGAGAACACTGAAGCTTTCTTT. This sequence encodes CASSEENTEAFF. V usage is TRBV7-9 and J usage is TRBJ1-1; D not certain. CDR1 is SEHNR, CDR2 FQNEAQ, per germline (reference sequence). Trimming took off 6 bases at V and 1 base at J, with 6 bases between the two ends. This CDR3 has 12 residues.

This clone was recorded once. For the CDR3, the DNA is TGTGCCACCAGCGAATCCCGCGGGTTCAACAATGAGCAGTTCTTC. This translates into CATSESRGFNNEQFF. The chain recombines TRBV15 with TRBJ2-1; maybe TRBD2 (5 bases). The CDR3 consists of 15 residues. Germline CDR1 and CDR2: LNHNV and YYDKDF (reference sequence). V dropped 5 bases and J dropped 5 bases, with 16 bases sitting between them.

V is TRBV2 and J is TRBJ1-1, with a possible D match to TRBD1 (5 bases). Germline CDR1 SNHLY, CDR2 FYNNEI. The germline V and J ends were trimmed by 7 bases and 4 bases, with 7 bases remaining between them. CDR3 length equals 11 residues. CDR3 bases: TGTGCCAGCATGGGGGGCACTGAAGCTTTCTTT. Translating it yields CASMGGTEAFF.

Regarding this clone: Additional DNA sequences in this sample encode the identical CDR3. V is TRBV5-1 and J is TRBJ1-2; D is unresolved. Per germline, CDR1 SGHRS and CDR2 YFSETQ. The CDR3 sequence is 14 residues long. The germline V and J ends were trimmed by 0 bases and 4 bases, with 10 bases remaining between them. The CDR3 nucleotides read TGCGCCAGCAGCTTGGACCGGGTCAGCTATGGCTACACCTTC. Its translation: CASSLDRVSYGYTF.

This clone was counted a few times. The V call is TRBV18, the J call TRBJ2-3, with no clear D. Germline V CDR1 and CDR2: KGHSH, LQKENI. CDR3 size: 12 residues. The V end lost 2 bases, the J end lost 5 bases, and 5 bases lay between the germline ends. The CDR3 loop reads CASSPGRDTQYF. CDR3 DNA: TGTGCCAGCTCACCAGGGCGAGATACGCAGTATTTT.

The gene calls are TRBV7-3 and TRBJ2-2; 7 positions agree with TRBD1. J was trimmed by 3 bases and V by 4 bases; bases with no gene match: 5. From germline, CDR1 is SGHTA and CDR2 FQGTGA. CDR3 length equals 15 residues. DNA for the CDR3: TGTGCCAGCAGCTCCCGACAGGGTTACACCGGGGAGCTGTTTTTT. The encoded protein is CASSSRQGYTGELFF.

This clone has only a few counts. This rearrangement joins TRBV18 to TRBJ2-1; D remains ambiguous. The CDR3 is made up of 12 amino acids. CDR1 is KGHSH, CDR2 LQKENI, per germline. V was clipped by 3 bases and J by 7 bases, with 7 bases between them. CDR3 region: CASSPSRNEQFF. In DNA, the CDR3 is TGTGCCAGCTCACCCTCGAGAAATGAGCAGTTCTTC.

The V and J genes are TRBV7-2 and TRBJ2-7, with 8 bases fitting TRBD2. V was clipped by 2 bases and J by 1 base; unmatched bases: 4. The V gene's germline CDR1 is SGHTA and CDR2 FQGNSA. The CDR3 runs 15 residues. The CDR3 spells CASSLFGGGSYEQYF. Written as DNA, the CDR3 is TGTGCCAGCAGCTTATTCGGGGGGGGATCCTACGAGCAGTACTTC.

This chain links TRBV7-2 with TRBJ2-7; 8 bases align to TRBD1. The V gene's germline CDR1 is SGHTA and CDR2 FQGNSA. There are 17 residues in the CDR3. Trimming took 3 bases from V and 0 from J; bases not matched to a gene: 10. The CDR3 DNA follows: TGTGCCAGCAGCTTCGGAACAGGGGGGTCTAGCTCCTACGAGCAGTACTTC. As protein: CASSFGTGGSSSYEQYF. Complete variable domain (other parts from reference TRBV7-2 and TRBJ2-7): GAGVSQSPSNKVTEKGKDVELRCDPISGHTALYWYRQSLGQGLEFLIYFQGNSAPDKSGLPSDRFSAERTGGSVSTLTIQRTQQEDSAVYLCASSFGTGGSSSYEQYFGPGTRLTVT.

The chain links TRBV9 to TRBJ2-1; the match to TRBD1 covers 12 bases. The CDR3 sequence is 14 residues long. Germline CDR1 is SGDLS and CDR2 is YYNGEE. V lost 3 bases and J lost 8; bases outside the gene matches: 3. The CDR3 loop reads CASSAGQGADEQFF. The CDR3 nucleotides are TGTGCCAGCAGCGCGGGACAGGGGGCAGATGAGCAGTTCTTC.

This clone was seen a single time. The rearrangement joins TRBV19 to TRBJ1-5; the match to TRBD1 covers 7 bases. The CDR3 sequence is 15 residues long. V gave up 6 bases and J gave up 1 base; unmatched junction bases: 6. The V gene's germline CDR1 is LNHDA and CDR2 SQIVND (reference sequence). The CDR3 sequence: CASSQTGLSNQPQHF. In nucleotides, the CDR3 is TGTGCCAGTAGCCAGACAGGGCTGAGCAATCAGCCCCAGCATTTT. The full variable domain, rest sourced from reference TRBV19 and TRBJ1-5, is DGGITQSPKYLFRKEGQNVTLSCEQNLNHDAMYWYRQDPGQGLRLIYYSQIVNDFQKGDIAEGYSVSREKKESFPLTVTSAQKNPTAFYLCASSQTGLSNQPQHFGDGTRLSIL.

This rearrangement joins TRBV5-1 to TRBJ1-4; D ambiguous. V was trimmed by 5 bases and J by 7 bases, leaving 9 bases between them. There are 12 residues in the CDR3. CDR1 and CDR2 (germline): SGHRS, YFSETQ. CDR3 DNA: TGCGCCAGCAGGGCAGAAAGTGAAAAACTGTTTTTT. Translation gives CASRAESEKLFF.

The chain is built from TRBV7-9 and TRBJ1-4; TRBD1 matches 8 bases. There are 15 residues in the CDR3. From germline, CDR1 is SEHNR and CDR2 FQNEAQ (reference sequence). Germline trimming cut 2 bases from V and 5 bases from J; bases unmatched to any gene: 4. The CDR3 DNA sequence: TGTGCCAGCAGCTTAATAGGGACAGGAAATGAAAAACTGTTTTTT. Translation gives CASSLIGTGNEKLFF.

This clone was detected a few times. The gene calls are TRBV11-2 and TRBJ2-7; D might be TRBD2 (6 bases). Trimming removed 1 base from V and 6 bases from J, with 13 bases in between. There are 14 residues in the CDR3. CDR1 is SGHAT and CDR2 is FQNNGV in the germline V gene. CDR3 region: CASSLGVGLLEQYF. In nucleotides, the CDR3 is TGTGCCAGCAGCTTAGGGGTGGGACTGCTCGAGCAGTACTTC.

The J gene is TRBJ1-5, the V gene TRBV7-9, with a tentative D call TRBD1 (5 bases). Germline values: CDR1 SEHNR, CDR2 FQNEAQ (reference sequence). V dropped 4 bases and J dropped 2 bases, with 12 bases sitting between them. CDR3 length equals 15 residues. CDR3 in DNA: TGTGCCAGCAGCTCCCCCGGGGGTGGCAATCAGCCCCAGCATTTT. As protein: CASSSPGGGNQPQHF.

This chain connects TRBV6-4 to TRBJ2-1; D is possibly TRBD1 (6 bases). CDR1 and CDR2 (germline): MRHNA, SNTAGT. The V end lost 2 bases, the J end lost 10 bases, and 12 bases lay between the germline ends. This CDR3 has 13 amino acids. CDR3 DNA: TGTGCCAGCAGTGACCGCGCCGGGACAGAGCAGTTCTTC. Translated: CASSDRAGTEQFF.

This clone was seen only once. This chain uses TRBV4-2 with TRBJ2-3, with 9 bases lining up with TRBD2. The CDR3 extends over 17 amino acids. Germline V gene data show CDR1 as LGHNA and CDR2 as YNFKEQ. V lost 8 bases, J lost 5 bases, and 17 bases stayed unmatched. The CDR3 reads CASAPSPSAGGQDTQYF. The CDR3 region has the DNA TGTGCCAGCGCCCCCTCGCCCTCAGCGGGAGGTCAAGATACGCAGTATTTT.

The V gene is TRBV7-2, the J gene TRBJ2-5, with 7 positions matching TRBD2. The length of the CDR3 is 15 residues. Germline V lookup: CDR1 SGHTA, CDR2 FQGNSA. Trimming cost V 4 bases and J 1 base; bases outside gene matches: 6. The CDR3 DNA sequence: TGTGCCAGCAGCTATGACGGGAGGCTCCAAGAGACCCAGTACTTC. Protein sequence: CASSYDGRLQETQYF. Drawing the rest from reference TRBV7-2 and TRBJ2-5, the complete variable domain is GAGVSQSPSNKVTEKGKDVELRCDPISGHTALYWYRQSLGQGLEFLIYFQGNSAPDKSGLPSDRFSAERTGGSVSTLTIQRTQQEDSAVYLCASSYDGRLQETQYFGPGTRLLVL.

The rearrangement uses TRBV6-5 and TRBJ2-2; 12 bases are shared with TRBD1. CDR3 length: 15 amino acids. Per germline, CDR1 MNHEY and CDR2 SVGAGI. V was clipped by 6 bases and J by 3 bases; unmatched bases: 2. The CDR3 loop reads CASRGQGAYTGELFF. Written as DNA, the CDR3 is TGTGCCAGCAGGGGACAGGGGGCTTACACCGGGGAGCTGTTTTTT.

J is TRBJ2-4 and V is TRBV7-9, with 7 positions matching TRBD1. The CDR3 has 17 residues. Germline V lookup: CDR1 SEHNR, CDR2 FQNEAQ (reference sequence). The V and J ends lost 2 bases and 1 base, in that order; junction bases with no gene match: 8. The CDR3 loop is CASSLWTGLWAKNIQYF. The DNA for the CDR3 is TGTGCCAGCAGCTTATGGACAGGCCTGTGGGCCAAAAACATTCAGTACTTC.

The V and J genes are TRBV11-2 and TRBJ1-1, with a tentative D call TRBD1 (6 bases). Germline V gene sequence: CDR1 SGHAT, CDR2 FQNNGV. The CDR3 has 13 residues. Trimming took 3 bases from V and 4 from J, leaving 9 bases between them. This CDR3 reads CASSFTGTTEAFF. The CDR3 bases are TGTGCCAGCAGCTTCACAGGGACCACTGAAGCTTTCTTT.

The chain links TRBV4-2 to TRBJ2-5; D possibly corresponds to TRBD1 (6 bases). The V and J ends lost 0 bases and 1 base respectively, with 9 bases between them. There are 15 residues in the CDR3. Looked up from germline, CDR1 is LGHNA and CDR2 is YNFKEQ. CDR3 bases: TGTGCCAGCAGCCAAGATCTGGGGGCCCAAGAGACCCAGTACTTC. Its protein product is CASSQDLGAQETQYF.

The chain carries TRBV5-1 and TRBJ2-2; TRBD2 aligns across 7 bases. CDR1 SGHRS and CDR2 YFSETQ come from the germline V gene. The trim removed 2 bases at V and 5 bases at J, leaving 6 bases unmatched. CDR3 length: 15 amino acids. Here the CDR3 DNA reads TGCGCCAGCAGCTTCGGGAATAGCGGGACCGGGGAGCTGTTTTTT. It is translated as CASSFGNSGTGELFF.

The chain employs TRBV5-8 and TRBJ2-3, with 7 bases identical to TRBD2. V gave up 4 bases and J gave up 3 bases; unmatched junction bases: 8. In germline, CDR1 is SGHTS, CDR2 YDEGEE. The CDR3 extends over 15 amino acids. The CDR3 DNA follows: TGTGCCAGCAGCCCAACCCTAGCGGATACAGATACGCAGTATTTT. This translates into CASSPTLADTDTQYF.

The genes are TRBV5-6 and TRBJ1-1, with 7 bases aligning to TRBD1. This CDR3 has 11 amino acids. Germline V gene data show CDR1 as SGHDT and CDR2 as YYEEEE. V dropped 4 bases and J dropped 8; count of bases not matched to a gene: 2. The CDR3 bases are TGTGCCAGCAGCCTACAGGGGGAAGCTTTCTTT. Residues: CASSLQGEAFF. Full variable domain (remainder filled in from reference TRBV5-6 and TRBJ1-1): DAGVTQSPTHLIKTRGQQVTLRCSPKSGHDTVSWYQQALGQGPQFIFQYYEEEERQRGNFPDRFSGHQFPNYSSELNVNALLLGDSALYLCASSLQGEAFFGQGTRLTVV.

The chain joins TRBV7-8 to TRBJ2-1, with 9 nucleotides matching TRBD2. V was clipped by 4 bases and J by 6 bases; unmatched bases: 16. Germline lookup yields CDR1 SGHVS and CDR2 FQNEAQ. CDR3 size: 18 residues. This chain's CDR3 is CASSYRVSGGAQSNEQFF. CDR3 sequence (DNA): TGTGCCAGCAGCTACCGGGTTAGCGGGGGAGCTCAGAGCAATGAGCAGTTCTTC.

This clone has only one observation. The genes are TRBV6-5 and TRBJ2-7; perhaps TRBD1 as D (6 bases). This CDR3 contains 15 residues. The V end lost 2 bases, the J end lost 1 base, and 12 bases lay between the germline ends. Germline CDR1 reads MNHEY; CDR2 reads SVGAGI. The DNA for the CDR3 is TGTGCCAGCAGTTACGCTCCACAGGGATCCTACGAGCAGTACTTC. Translation: CASSYAPQGSYEQYF.

The chain has TRBV29-1 and TRBJ1-1, with TRBD1 identical over 7 bases. This CDR3 spans 14 amino acids. The germline V gene has CDR1 SQVTM and CDR2 ANQGSEA. Trimming took 7 bases from V and 4 from J; bases not matched to a gene: 12. The CDR3 sequence is CSGRGANRGTEAFF. CDR3 DNA: TGCAGCGGGCGAGGGGCAAACAGGGGCACTGAAGCTTTCTTT.

This rearrangement joins TRBV4-3 to TRBJ2-3, with a possible D match to TRBD2 (6 bases). Germline V gene data show CDR1 as LGHNA and CDR2 as YSLEER. V was clipped by 0 bases and J by 0 bases, with 13 bases between them. This CDR3 region has 17 residues. The CDR3 DNA reads TGCGCCAGCAGCCAAGAGCGAATAGGGACTAGCACAGATACGCAGTATTTT. Protein sequence: CASSQERIGTSTDTQYF.